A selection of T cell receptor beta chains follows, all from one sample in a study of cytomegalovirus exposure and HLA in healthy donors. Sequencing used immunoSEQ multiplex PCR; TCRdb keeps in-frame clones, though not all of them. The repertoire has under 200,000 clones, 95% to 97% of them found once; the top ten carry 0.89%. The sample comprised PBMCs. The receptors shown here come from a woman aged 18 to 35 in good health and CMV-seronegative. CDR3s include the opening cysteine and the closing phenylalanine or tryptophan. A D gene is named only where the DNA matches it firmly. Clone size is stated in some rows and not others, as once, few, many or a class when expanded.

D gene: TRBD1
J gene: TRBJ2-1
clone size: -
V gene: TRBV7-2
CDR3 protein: CASRSTGAEQFF
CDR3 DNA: TGTGCCAGCAGATCTACAGGGGCAGAGCAGTTCTTC

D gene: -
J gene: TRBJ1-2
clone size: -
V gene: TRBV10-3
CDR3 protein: CAISGTQTGGAYGYTF
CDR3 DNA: TGTGCCATCAGTGGGACCCAAACGGGGGGCGCCTATGGCTACACCTTC

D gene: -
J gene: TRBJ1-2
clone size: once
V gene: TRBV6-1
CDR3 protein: CASNTGLLYGYTF
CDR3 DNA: TGTGCCAGCAATACAGGGCTACTCTATGGCTACACCTTC

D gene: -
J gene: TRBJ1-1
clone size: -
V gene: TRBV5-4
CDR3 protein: CASSGGNTEAFF
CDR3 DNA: TGTGCCAGCAGCGGAGGCAACACTGAAGCTTTCTTT

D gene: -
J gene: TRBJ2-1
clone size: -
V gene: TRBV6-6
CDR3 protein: CASSPQRDTHNEQFF
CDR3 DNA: TGTGCCAGCAGCCCCCAGAGAGACACCCACAATGAGCAGTTCTTC

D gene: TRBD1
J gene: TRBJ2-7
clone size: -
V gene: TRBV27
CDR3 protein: CASRGTGAYEQYF
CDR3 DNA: TGTGCCAGCAGGGGGACAGGGGCCTACGAGCAGTACTTC

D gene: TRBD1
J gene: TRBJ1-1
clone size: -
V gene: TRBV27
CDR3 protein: CASSPGQANTEAFF
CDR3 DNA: TGTGCCAGCAGTCCCGGACAGGCGAACACTGAAGCTTTCTTT

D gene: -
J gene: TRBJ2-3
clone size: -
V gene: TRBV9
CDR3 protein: CASSEGRGTSTDTQYF
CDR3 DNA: TGTGCCAGCAGCGAGGGGAGGGGGACGAGCACAGATACGCAGTATTTT

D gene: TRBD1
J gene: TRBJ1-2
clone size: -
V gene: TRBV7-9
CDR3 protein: CASSKDRGLGGYTF
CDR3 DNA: TGTGCCAGCAGCAAGGACAGGGGGCTGGGTGGCTACACCTTC

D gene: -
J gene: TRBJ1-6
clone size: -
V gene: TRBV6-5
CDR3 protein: CASSYGASSYNSPLHF
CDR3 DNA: TGTGCCAGCAGTTACGGGGCGAGCTCCTATAATTCACCCCTCCACTTT

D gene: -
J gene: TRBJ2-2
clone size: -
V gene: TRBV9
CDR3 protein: CASSATRVTGELFF
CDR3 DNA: TGTGCCAGCAGCGCTACTCGCGTAACCGGGGAGCTGTTTTTT

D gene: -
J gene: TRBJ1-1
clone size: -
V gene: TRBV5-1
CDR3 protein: CASSFITGRNTEAFF
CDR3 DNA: TGCGCCAGCAGCTTTATAACAGGACGGAACACTGAAGCTTTCTTT

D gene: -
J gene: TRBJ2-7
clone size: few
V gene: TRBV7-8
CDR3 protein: CASSAFLAVDSYEQYF
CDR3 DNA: TGTGCCAGCAGCGCCTTTTTAGCGGTCGACTCCTACGAGCAGTACTTC

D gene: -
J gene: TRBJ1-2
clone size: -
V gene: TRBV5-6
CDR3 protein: CASSLGGLNYGYTF
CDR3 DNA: TGTGCCAGCAGCTTGGGGGGCCTAAACTATGGCTACACCTTC